The T cell receptor beta chain described here comes from a study of shared clonotypes between healthy human individuals. Produced via immunoSEQ multiplex PCR; TCRdb's table is partial and in-frame only. The table has about 680,000 clones, around 72% seen once. This clonotype originated in a woman in her thirties in good health. The sequenced sample consisted of memory CD4+ T cells sorted from blood. The sample's subset: CD45RA-negative fraction.

Here the CDR3 DNA reads TGTGCCAGCAGTCTGGGGGCAGGGGGCCGAGAGACCCAGTACTTC. Its protein is CASSLGAGGRETQYF. The chain couples TRBV2 to TRBJ2-5; TRBD1 matches 8 bases. This CDR3 is built from 15 residues. The germline V gene encodes CDR1 SNHLY and CDR2 FYNNEI. V shed 5 bases, J shed 4 bases, and the junction held 9 bases outside the gene matches. Supplemented by reference TRBV2 and TRBJ2-5, the full variable domain reads EPEVTQTPSHQVTQMGQEVILRCVPISNHLYFYWYRQILGQKVEFLVSFYNNEISEKSEIFDDQFSVERPDGSNFTLKIRSTKLEDSAMYFCASSLGAGGRETQYFGPGTRLLVL.